These 11 T cell receptor beta chains originate from one sample sequenced in a study of T cells in Graves' hyperthyroidism and ophthalmopathy. Amplification of TCR beta CDR3 regions was performed using RNA transcripts as template. RT-PCR in the first round (using the HTBI primer set) targeted the TCR CDR3. Using its own MiXCR run on the multiplex PCR reads, TCRdb lists one record per CDR3 protein. The table shows a few hundred thousand distinct CDR3 sequences, with roughly a sixth occurring only once. Sequencing used blood. The receptors derive from a woman aged 18-29 years with Graves' ophthalmopathy.

The chain links TRBV7-6 to TRBJ1-1, with D possibly TRBD1 on 6 matching bases. With 5 bases removed from V and 3 bases from J, the gap between germline ends came to 16 bases. This CDR3 spans 15 amino acids. CDR1 and CDR2 (germline): SGHVS, FNYEAQ. This CDR3 is CASSPSTGSYTEAFF. The CDR3, as DNA: TGTGCCAGCAGCCCCAGCACAGGGTCATACACTGAAGCTTTCTTT.

The J gene is TRBJ2-2, the V gene TRBV19, with 8 bases that match TRBD1. From germline, CDR1 is LNHDA and CDR2 SQIVND (reference sequence). CDR3 length: 15 residues. Trimming at V came to 3 bases and at J to 3 bases, leaving 3 bases not matched to a gene. CDR3 sequence reads: CASSITGGYTGELFF. The CDR3 DNA sequence: TGTGCCAGTAGTATTACAGGGGGTTACACCGGGGAGCTGTTTTTT.

This clonotype was seen repeatedly, ten times or more. This chain connects TRBV18 to TRBJ2-1; maybe TRBD2 (5 bases). Germline lookup yields CDR1 KGHSH and CDR2 LQKENI. This CDR3 contains 11 residues. Trimming cost V 3 bases and J 9 bases, with 6 bases left between them. As DNA, the CDR3 is TGTGCCAGCTCACCGGAGGCTGAGCAGTTCTTC. Protein sequence: CASSPEAEQFF.

This clonotype was detected a few times. This CDR3 is CASSVTPTGSTDTQYF. The CDR3 DNA is TGTGCCAGCAGCGTAACCCCGACAGGGAGCACAGATACGCAGTATTTT. The gene calls are TRBV9 and TRBJ2-3, with 7 nucleotides matching TRBD1. Germline V gives CDR1 SGDLS, CDR2 YYNGEE. The CDR3 sequence is 16 residues long. Trimming at V came to 1 base and at J to 0 bases, leaving 5 bases not matched to a gene.

This clonotype was detected only once. This may arise from a read error, as a much more abundant clone is one base away. The V and J genes are TRBV13 and TRBJ1-5; the D gene is possibly TRBD1 (6 bases). Germline V gene data show CDR1 as PRHDT and CDR2 as FYEKMQ (reference sequence). The V end was cut by 0 bases, the J end by 6 bases, with 9 bases between. The CDR3 has 14 residues. The CDR3 DNA reads TGTGCCAGCAGCTTAGGAGGACAGTGTCAGCCCCAGCATTTT. Translating it yields CASSLGGQCQPQHF.

The chain links TRBV18 to TRBJ2-2, with D perhaps TRBD1 (5 bases). V lost 8 bases to trimming and J lost 3 bases, with 16 bases between them. Germline values: CDR1 KGHSH, CDR2 LQKENI. The CDR3 totals 15 residues. CDR3 sequence: CASPERQLDTGELFF. Here the CDR3 DNA reads TGTGCCAGCCCGGAAAGACAGCTTGACACCGGGGAGCTGTTTTTT. The whole variable domain, remainder taken from reference TRBV18 and TRBJ2-2, is NAGVMQNPRHLVRRRGQEARLRCSPMKGHSHVYWYRQLPEEGLKFMVYLQKENIIDESGMPKERFSAEFPKEGPSILRIQQVVRGDSAAYFCASPERQLDTGELFFGEGSRLTVL.

The sample holds many counts of this clonotype. CDR3 bases: TGTGCCAGCAGTTCCCCCTACCAGCTCGGGACAGGGATGCGAGAGACCCAGTACTTC. This codes for CASSSPYQLGTGMRETQYF. The rearrangement joins TRBV28 to TRBJ2-5; the match to TRBD1 covers 9 bases. V trimming: 4 bases; J trimming: 4 bases; junction bases outside the gene matches: 19. The CDR3 contains 19 residues. Germline assignment: CDR1 MDHEN and CDR2 SYDVKM. The complete variable domain, with remaining parts taken from reference TRBV28 and TRBJ2-5, reads DVKVTQSSRYLVKRTGEKVFLECVQDMDHENMFWYRQDPGLGLRLIYFSYDVKMKEKGDIPEGYSVSREKKERFSLILESASTNQTSMYLCASSSPYQLGTGMRETQYFGPGTRLLVL.

In its sample, this clonotype was seen many times. This chain connects TRBV27 to TRBJ1-1; the D is unclear. Deletions cut 2 bases from V and 7 bases from J, with 14 bases between. This CDR3 region has 14 residues. Per the germline V gene, CDR1 is MNHEY and CDR2 is SMNVEV (reference sequence). The CDR3, as DNA: TGTGCCAGCAGTTTACTTGGCAGCTCCCTTGAAGCTTTCTTT. Encoded protein: CASSLLGSSLEAFF.

This clonotype showed up many times. This chain links TRBV18 with TRBJ2-7; no clear D gene. Germline V gene lookup returns CDR1 KGHSH and CDR2 LQKENI. The CDR3 is 14 amino acids. V was cut by 3 bases and J by 7 bases, with 16 bases left in between. The CDR3 loop reads CASSPGTSTEEQYF. In DNA form, the CDR3 reads TGTGCCAGCTCACCGGGAACTTCAACGGAAGAGCAGTACTTC.

This clonotype was detected many times. The J gene is TRBJ2-7, the V gene TRBV6-1, with D tentatively TRBD2 (6 bases). Per germline, CDR1 MNHNS and CDR2 SASEGT. V was cut by 5 bases and J by 3 bases, with 14 bases left in between. The CDR3 sequence is 14 residues long. The CDR3 region is CASSTSGDHYEQYF. The CDR3 DNA reads TGTGCCAGCAGTACATCGGGGGACCACTACGAGCAGTACTTC.

This clonotype came up many times. Germline and junction disagree at one end, which may indicate a read error. The genes are TRBV7-7 and TRBJ2-1, with D possibly matching TRBD1 (5 bases). Germline CDR1 SSHAT, CDR2 FNYEAQ (reference sequence). CDR3 length: 15 amino acids. Here the CDR3 DNA reads TGTGCTAGCAGCTTGGCGACAGTCCCTTACAATGAGCAGTTCTTC. It codes for CASSLATVPYNEQFF. The variable domain in full, with the rest retrieved from reference TRBV7-7 and TRBJ2-1, is GAGVSQSPRYKVTKRGQDVTLRCDPISSHATLYWYQQALGQGPEFLTYFNYEAQPDKSGLPSDRFSAERPEGSISTLTIQRTEQRDSAMYRCASSLATVPYNEQFFGPGTRLTVL.